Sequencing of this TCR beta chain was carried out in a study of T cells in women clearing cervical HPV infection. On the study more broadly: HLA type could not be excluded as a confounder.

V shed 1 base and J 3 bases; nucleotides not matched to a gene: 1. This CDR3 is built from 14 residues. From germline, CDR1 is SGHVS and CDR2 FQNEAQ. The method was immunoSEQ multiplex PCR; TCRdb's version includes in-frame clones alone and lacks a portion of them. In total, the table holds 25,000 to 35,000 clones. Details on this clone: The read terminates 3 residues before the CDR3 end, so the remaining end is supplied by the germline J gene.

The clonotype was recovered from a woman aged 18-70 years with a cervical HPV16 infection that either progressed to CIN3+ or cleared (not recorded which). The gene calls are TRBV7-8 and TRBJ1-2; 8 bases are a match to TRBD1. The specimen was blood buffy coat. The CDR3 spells CASSLDRGDYGYTF. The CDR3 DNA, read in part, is TGTGCCAGCAGCTTAGACAGGGGGGACTATGGC.